The entry below gives a single T cell receptor beta chain sequence along with its context. What it binds is unknown. Trimming cost V 6 bases and J 4 bases, with 13 bases left between them. The CDR3 is 13 residues long. Germline CDR1 and CDR2: SGDLS and YYNGEE. Some clones are missing from TCRdb's copy, which holds only in-frame ones; the method was immunoSEQ multiplex PCR. Seen here are over 150,000 clones, just over 90% observed once, and the top ten hold about 4.6%. This entry is derived from a study of T cell responses to AZD1222 COVID-19 vaccine. Broader study findings: Clonal diversity was possibly underestimated, and the donors were mostly white British, with more females.

This clonotype was obtained from an adult in good health. The chain links TRBV9 to TRBJ1-1; a possible D gene is TRBD1 (6 bases). The sequenced sample was peripheral blood, obtained on day 0 of MenACWY control vaccination. CDR3 nucleotide sequence: TGTGCCAGCAATCTAGGGGGGAGCACTGAAGCTTTCTTT. Translated, it gives CASNLGGSTEAFF. Combining the CDR3 with reference TRBV9 and TRBJ1-1 gives the whole variable domain DSGVTQTPKHLITATGQRVTLRCSPRSGDLSVYWYQQSLDQGLQFLIQYYNGEERAKGNILERFSAQQFPDLHSELNLSSLELGDSALYFCASNLGGSTEAFFGQGTRLTVV.